Here is one T cell receptor beta chain with its context. As processed by the authors: Nucleated cell counts were estimated from reference gene primer amplification. Assay used: immunoSEQ multiplex PCR; TCRdb lists only in-frame clones, some missing. For V, J and clone size, that table is used; D and trimming come from the DNA. The sample consists of fewer than 200,000 clones, around 86% of them appearing once. This record comes from a study of blood T cell repertoires in COVID-19. In the study overall: Sources were T cells, B-cell-depleted T cells, or PBMCs; the material itself was cDNA or gDNA.

The Seattle site enrolled patients during active infection and followed them longitudinally. Sequenced input: peripheral blood. The TCR was taken from a woman aged 70 to 79 with COVID-19, enrolled during active disease.

CDR3 residues: CASSIDYNTEAFF. In DNA, the CDR3 is TGTGCCAGCAGTATTGACTATAACACTGAAGCTTTCTTT. This chain joins TRBV6-2 or TRBV6-3 and TRBJ1-1; D gene uncertain. V dropped 5 bases and J dropped 2 bases, with 9 bases sitting between them. CDR1 is MNHEY, CDR2 SVGEGT, per germline. The CDR3 runs 13 residues.